Presented here are 14 T cell receptor beta chains from one specimen sequenced in a study of cytomegalovirus exposure and HLA in healthy donors. Primers for the PCR totalled 60 Vbeta and 13 Jbeta. The table came from immunoSEQ multiplex PCR; TCRdb's copy has only in-frame clones and leaves some out. Here the sample spans under 200,000 clones, 60% to 80% being singletons. Sequencing was carried out using PBMCs. The receptors originated from a man aged 40-50 years in good health and CMV-seronegative.

As DNA, the CDR3 is TGTGCCACCAGGCGGCGGGATCCTCTGAGCTCCTACAATGAGCAGTTCTTC. Its translation is CATRRRDPLSSYNEQFF. The chain carries TRBV15 and TRBJ2-1, with D possibly being TRBD2 (6 bases). The CDR3 loop spans 17 amino acids. V dropped 6 bases and J dropped 0 bases, with 18 bases sitting between them. Germline CDR1 LNHNV, CDR2 YYDKDF (reference sequence).

This clone has a single count. The rearrangement joins TRBV4-1 to TRBJ2-5; 8 bases map to TRBD1. This CDR3 is 15 amino acids long. Unmatched junction bases numbered 6, after V lost 4 bases and J lost 2 bases. The germline gives CDR1 MGHRA, CDR2 YSYEKL. The CDR3 DNA follows: TGCGCCAGCAGCCCCTACGGGACAGGTCAAGAGACCCAGTACTTC. This sequence encodes CASSPYGTGQETQYF.

The chain recombines TRBV28 with TRBJ1-2; TRBD1 matches 8 bases. The CDR3 totals 15 residues. The V gene's germline CDR1 is MDHEN and CDR2 SYDVKM. J gave up 4 bases and V 5 bases, and 9 bases lay outside the gene matches. Here the CDR3 reads CASSPSPDRVYGYTF. The DNA for the CDR3 is TGTGCCAGCAGTCCTAGCCCGGACAGGGTCTATGGCTACACCTTC.

This chain connects TRBV5-1 to TRBJ2-1; 9 nucleotides align to TRBD2. The V segment lost 0 bases and the J segment 7 bases; nucleotides outside the gene matches: 2. Germline V gene sequence: CDR1 SGHRS, CDR2 YFSETQ. The CDR3 is 14 residues long. The CDR3 nucleotides read TGCGCCAGCAGCTTGGGAACTAGCGGGAATGAGCAGTTCTTC. This gives the protein CASSLGTSGNEQFF. The whole variable domain, remainder taken from reference TRBV5-1 and TRBJ2-1, is KAGVTQTPRYLIKTRGQQVTLSCSPISGHRSVSWYQQTPGQGLQFLFEYFSETQRNKGNFPGRFSGRQFSNSRSEMNVSTLELGDSALYLCASSLGTSGNEQFFGPGTRLTVL.

The rearrangement uses TRBV2 and TRBJ2-3; 13 bases agree with TRBD2. This CDR3 has 16 amino acids. The germline CDR1 and CDR2 sequences are SNHLY and FYNNEI. V shed 6 bases and J 4 bases; nucleotides not matched to a gene: 7. As DNA, the CDR3 is TGTGCCAGCAGGCCCACTAGCGGGGGGGCAGCAGATACGCAGTATTTT. Amino acids: CASRPTSGGAADTQYF.

This clone occurred a few times. The chain recombines TRBV5-1 with TRBJ1-6; possible D gene TRBD1, 5 bases. V shed 0 bases and J shed 5 bases, with 9 bases lying between them. CDR1 and CDR2 (germline): SGHRS, YFSETQ. The length of the CDR3 is 15 residues. The chain's CDR3 is CASSLGDRDNSPLHF. CDR3 nucleotide sequence: TGCGCCAGCAGCTTGGGTGACAGAGATAATTCACCCCTCCACTTT.

The rearrangement links TRBV6-1 to TRBJ1-2; D perhaps matches TRBD1 (5 bases). The germline gives CDR1 MNHNS, CDR2 SASEGT. This CDR3 spans 16 amino acids. V shed 4 bases and J shed 4 bases, with 19 bases lying between them. This chain's CDR3 is CASSAPSARAFYGYTF. Written as DNA, the CDR3 is TGTGCCAGCAGTGCCCCCTCGGCCAGGGCCTTCTATGGCTACACCTTC.

The rearrangement joins TRBV5-1 to TRBJ2-1; 9 nucleotides match TRBD2. This CDR3 is built from 15 residues. Per the germline V gene, CDR1 is SGHRS and CDR2 is YFSETQ. Trimming removed 3 bases from V and 9 bases from J; junction bases left unmatched: 10. The CDR3, as DNA: TGCGCCAGCAGCTGGGAGGCGGGTAGCGGGAGTGAGCAGTTCTTC. This translates into CASSWEAGSGSEQFF.

The J gene is TRBJ2-7, the V gene TRBV28; tentatively, D is TRBD1 (6 bases). This CDR3 is built from 13 residues. From germline, CDR1 is MDHEN and CDR2 SYDVKM. The germline V and J ends were trimmed by 8 bases and 2 bases, with 13 bases remaining between them. CDR3 in DNA: TGTGCCAGCCGGGACACCCTGGCCTACGAGCAGTACTTC. Amino acids: CASRDTLAYEQYF.

The genes are TRBV10-2 and TRBJ2-4; TRBD2 agrees at 7 bases. V shed 2 bases and J 8 bases; nucleotides not matched to a gene: 3. The CDR3 contains 13 residues. Germline V gene lookup returns CDR1 WSHSY and CDR2 SAAADI. CDR3 coding DNA: TGCGCCAGCAGTGAGGGCGGGAGATACATTCAGTACTTC. It specifies CASSEGGRYIQYF.

The chain couples TRBV6-5 to TRBJ2-5; perhaps TRBD1 as D (5 bases). The DNA matches TRBJ2-7 better at its end, which makes the J call doubtful. The CDR3 runs to 14 residues. The germline V gene has CDR1 MNHEY and CDR2 SVGAGI. The CDR3 is CATSRQGPAYEQYF. CDR3 DNA sequence: TGTGCCACCTCTCGCCAGGGCCCTGCCTACGAGCAGTACTTC.

This clone was counted between two and nine times. V and J are TRBV5-4 and TRBJ2-7; 7 bases match TRBD1. Germline V gene lookup returns CDR1 SGHNT and CDR2 YYREEE (reference sequence). The CDR3 length is 13 residues. The trim removed 2 bases at V and 3 bases at J, leaving 2 bases unmatched. The CDR3 reads CASSFRDSYEQYF. The CDR3 DNA is TGTGCCAGCAGCTTCCGGGACAGCTACGAGCAGTACTTC.

This clone was picked up a small number of times. Additional DNA sequences in this sample encode the identical CDR3. J is TRBJ2-1 and V is TRBV6-5, with 14 nucleotides matching TRBD2. CDR3 size: 15 residues. With V trimmed by 5 bases and J by 10 bases, 7 bases remained unmatched. In germline, CDR1 is MNHEY, CDR2 SVGAGI. As DNA, the CDR3 is TGTGCCAGCAGTAGGGGGACTAGCGGGAGTAAAGAGCAGTTCTTC. It codes for CASSRGTSGSKEQFF.

The chain couples TRBV5-3 to TRBJ1-5, with D possibly matching TRBD1 (5 bases). TRBV5-3 is assigned to the ORF class and has an uncertain function. The V end lost 2 bases, the J end lost 4 bases, and 19 bases lay between the germline ends. This CDR3 has 17 amino acids. The CDR3 DNA follows: TGTGCCAGAAGCTTTGGGGGGGAGGGCGGCGAAAATCAGCCCCAGCATTTT. It codes for CARSFGGEGGENQPQHF.